These 21 T cell receptor beta chains originate from one sample sequenced in a study of T cell changes during pregnancy in multiple sclerosis. Sequencing used immunoSEQ multiplex PCR; TCRdb keeps in-frame clones, though not all of them. Here the sample spans around 70,000 clones, 92% being singletons. The sequencing here drew on peripheral blood, taken in the first trimester of pregnancy. These receptors came from a female donor in good health, enrolled as a control in a pregnancy study.

The chain combines TRBV5-8 with TRBJ2-3; 7 nucleotides match TRBD1. The junction had 16 bases not matched to a gene; V was cut back by 9 bases and J by 9 bases. This CDR3 is built from 14 residues. CDR1 and CDR2 from the germline V gene are SGHTS and YDEGEE. CDR3: CATHRGRGFHTQYF. CDR3 DNA: TGTGCCACCCATAGAGGCAGGGGGTTTCACACGCAGTATTTT.

V gene TRBV6-1 combines with J gene TRBJ2-7; 10 positions match TRBD2. CDR1 and CDR2 (germline): MNHNS, SASEGT. The CDR3 spans 20 residues. V lost 4 bases, J lost 7 bases, and 25 bases stayed unmatched. CDR3 nucleotide sequence: TGTGCCAGCAGTGGCAGGGGGCGAGGACTAGCGGAGGACGGAGTACGGGAGCAGTACTTC. As protein: CASSGRGRGLAEDGVREQYF.

The J gene is TRBJ1-5, the V gene TRBV28; D gene unclear. This CDR3 has 15 amino acids. The V end lost 1 base, the J end lost 3 bases, and 10 bases lay between the germline ends. The germline CDR1 and CDR2 sequences are MDHEN and SYDVKM. The CDR3, as DNA: TGTGCCAGCAGTTTATCAACGCGGATCAATCAGCCCCAGCATTTT. This codes for CASSLSTRINQPQHF.

This chain joins TRBV27 and TRBJ2-5; D might be TRBD2 (5 bases). This CDR3 has 12 amino acids. Germline lookup yields CDR1 MNHEY and CDR2 SMNVEV (reference sequence). Trimming removed 1 base at V and 7 bases at J, with 7 bases between. CDR3 in amino acids: CASSLYGGTQYF. In nucleotides, the CDR3 is TGTGCCAGCAGTTTATACGGAGGGACCCAGTACTTC.

The chain carries TRBV10-3 and TRBJ1-2; D gene unclear. Germline assignment: CDR1 ENHRY and CDR2 SYGVKD. CDR3 length: 14 amino acids. V was shortened by 4 bases and J by 0 bases, with 9 bases between the two germline ends. The CDR3 DNA follows: TGTGCCATCAGTGTCCTACCCACTAACTATGGCTACACCTTC. Amino acid sequence: CAISVLPTNYGYTF.

This clone was observed a single time. The chain employs TRBV19 and TRBJ2-1; D is perhaps TRBD2 (6 bases). The CDR3 spans 15 residues. The V gene's germline CDR1 is LNHDA and CDR2 SQIVND (reference sequence). V lost 3 bases, J lost 4 bases, and 13 bases lay in between. The CDR3 reads CASSIDRELYNEQFF. The CDR3 region has the DNA TGTGCCAGTAGTATCGACCGGGAGCTATACAATGAGCAGTTCTTC.

The chain combines TRBV25-1 with TRBJ1-2; TRBD1 aligns across 9 bases. From germline, CDR1 is MGHDK and CDR2 SYGVNS. The V gene end was trimmed by 6 bases and the J gene end by 5 bases; junction bases not matched to a gene: 16. The CDR3 length is 17 residues. The CDR3 DNA is TGTGCCAGCAGCCCTCCCGGGACAGGGTTGGGGACATATGGCTACACCTTC. Translated: CASSPPGTGLGTYGYTF.

The CDR3 protein is CASSPAGGETQYF. CDR3 coding DNA: TGTGCCAGCAGTCCCGCAGGGGGAGAGACCCAGTACTTC. The genes are TRBV27 and TRBJ2-5, with 7 nucleotides matching TRBD1. V gave up 5 bases and J gave up 4 bases; unmatched junction bases: 4. Germline assignment: CDR1 MNHEY and CDR2 SMNVEV (reference sequence). The CDR3 is 13 residues long.

CDR3 in DNA: TGCGCCAGCAGGGGCACTTCCCGGGACAGGGACCCGCAGTACTTC. The encoded protein is CASRGTSRDRDPQYF. The chain recombines TRBV5-1 with TRBJ2-7, with 9 nucleotides matching TRBD1. The junction had 15 bases not matched to a gene; V was cut back by 5 bases and J by 9 bases. The CDR3 is made up of 15 amino acids. Looked up from germline, CDR1 is SGHRS and CDR2 is YFSETQ.

This rearrangement joins TRBV6-1 to TRBJ2-4; 9 bases are a match to TRBD1. The trim removed 1 base at V and 9 bases at J, leaving 7 bases unmatched. The CDR3 runs to 15 residues. The germline V gene encodes CDR1 MNHNS and CDR2 SASEGT. In DNA, the CDR3 is TGTGCCAGCAGTGAAGGGGGGACAGGGTTTTTCATTCAGTACTTC. Translating gives CASSEGGTGFFIQYF.

The chain links TRBV30 to TRBJ1-4, with a weak D call TRBD1 (6 bases). CDR1 is GTSNPN and CDR2 is SVGIG in the germline V gene (reference sequence). This CDR3 has 13 amino acids. CDR3 DNA sequence: TGTGCTATCGGGACACAATTAAATGAAAAACTGTTTTTT. Translation gives CAIGTQLNEKLFF.

The chain employs TRBV2 and TRBJ1-5; 10 nucleotides line up with TRBD1. The CDR3 covers 15 residues. The ends lost 4 bases at V and 0 bases at J; junction bases unmatched: 0. Per germline, CDR1 SNHLY and CDR2 FYNNEI. The CDR3 here is CASSGTGGSNQPQHF. CDR3 sequence (DNA): TGTGCCAGCAGTGGGACAGGGGGTAGCAATCAGCCCCAGCATTTT.

The chain carries TRBV7-9 and TRBJ1-1; TRBD1 matches 9 bases. The CDR3 sequence is 13 residues long. Per the germline V gene, CDR1 is SEHNR and CDR2 is FQNEAQ (reference sequence). Trimming at V came to 5 bases and at J to 4 bases, leaving 2 bases not matched to a gene. CDR3 DNA sequence: TGTGCCAGCAGCGACAGGGGGGGCACTGAAGCTTTCTTT. Its protein product is CASSDRGGTEAFF.

CDR3 residues: CASSVGRGNQPQHF. CDR3 in DNA: TGTGCCAGCAGCGTAGGAAGAGGGAATCAGCCCCAGCATTTT. This chain joins TRBV9 and TRBJ1-5; D uncertain. The CDR3 is made up of 14 amino acids. The germline V and J ends were trimmed by 0 bases and 4 bases, with 8 bases remaining between them. The germline V gene encodes CDR1 SGDLS and CDR2 YYNGEE.

This chain joins TRBV5-1 and TRBJ2-7; 11 nucleotides line up with TRBD2. Germline-derived CDR1 and CDR2 are SGHRS and YFSETQ. V lost 4 bases and J lost 3; bases outside the gene matches: 6. This CDR3 has 15 residues. CDR3 sequence reads: CASSLGLADLYEQYF. The CDR3 DNA reads as TGCGCCAGCAGCCTGGGACTAGCGGACCTCTACGAGCAGTACTTC.

The V and J genes are TRBV9 and TRBJ2-3, with 14 bases matching TRBD2. Unmatched junction bases numbered 6, after V lost 4 bases and J lost 2 bases. The CDR3 has 17 amino acids. Germline V CDR1 and CDR2: SGDLS, YYNGEE. Written as DNA, the CDR3 is TGTGCCAGCAGCAGACGGACTAGCGGGAGGTCCACAGATACGCAGTATTTT. Encoded protein: CASSRRTSGRSTDTQYF.

The J gene is TRBJ2-3, the V gene TRBV25-1; D is possibly TRBD1 (6 bases). Germline V lookup: CDR1 MGHDK, CDR2 SYGVNS. V lost 2 bases to trimming and J lost 6 bases, with 15 bases between them. The CDR3 runs to 15 residues. The CDR3 DNA is TGTGCCAGCAGTGAACTAGGCTCCCAGGGGGATACGCAGTATTTT. Protein: CASSELGSQGDTQYF.

This rearrangement joins TRBV11-2 to TRBJ2-7; 8 bases align to TRBD2. V lost 3 bases to trimming and J lost 6 bases; unmatched junction nucleotides: 7. The germline CDR1 and CDR2 sequences are SGHAT and FQNNGV. The CDR3 spans 14 residues. CDR3 loop: CASSFSGKVSEQYF. In nucleotides, the CDR3 is TGTGCCAGCAGCTTTAGCGGGAAAGTTTCCGAGCAGTACTTC.

Comment on this clone: This specimen includes other DNA sequences encoding the same CDR3. This chain joins TRBV5-4 and TRBJ2-7; the match to TRBD2 covers 11 bases. V dropped 0 bases and J dropped 3; count of bases not matched to a gene: 2. CDR3 length: 15 amino acids. Looked up from germline, CDR1 is SGHNT and CDR2 is YYREEE (reference sequence). The CDR3 loop reads CASSLGLAGGYEQYF. The CDR3 DNA sequence: TGTGCCAGCAGCTTGGGGCTAGCGGGAGGCTACGAGCAGTACTTC.

This chain joins TRBV5-4 and TRBJ1-1; D call uncertain. There are 11 residues in the CDR3. The V end lost 5 bases, the J end lost 1 base, and 3 bases lay between the germline ends. Germline V lookup: CDR1 SGHNT, CDR2 YYREEE (reference sequence). CDR3 protein: CASRQNTEAFF. The CDR3 DNA is TGTGCCAGCAGACAGAACACTGAAGCTTTCTTT.

The rearrangement joins TRBV19 to TRBJ2-2; D gene unclear. Germline CDR1 LNHDA, CDR2 SQIVND (reference sequence). The CDR3 length is 10 residues. The V and J ends lost 10 bases and 6 bases respectively, with 6 bases between them. CDR3 sequence (DNA): TGTGCCACCTCCGCCGGGGAGCTGTTTTTT. As protein: CATSAGELFF.